A selection of T cell receptor beta chains follows, all from one sample in a study of shared clonotypes between healthy human individuals. Data came from immunoSEQ multiplex PCR; TCRdb stores just in-frame clones and leaves some out. This sample has about 650,000 clones, with 95% to 96% found just once. Sample: naive CD8+ T cells sorted from blood. Every receptor here comes from a woman in her thirties in good health. Each CDR3 is given without its conserved first and last residue.

j_gene,v_gene,len,CDR3aa
TRBJ2-7,TRBV19,11,ASSSGRIYEQY
TRBJ2-5,TRBV5-8,12,ASSYLTIGETQY
TRBJ2-4,TRBV13,12,ASSPGQGGYIQY
TRBJ1-4,TRBV5-1,13,ASSPGAGVNEKLF
TRBJ2-3,TRBV7-7,13,ASSPDRGGTDTQY
TRBJ2-7,TRBV14,12,ASSRRQGAYEQY
TRBJ2-2,TRBV29-1,12,SVWLAGVTGELF
TRBJ2-3,TRBV29-1,12,SVAGGRVSDTQY
TRBJ2-3,TRBV15,11,ATSSRAPDTQY
TRBJ2-3,TRBV11-2,15,ASSRVKGQGDSDTQY
TRBJ1-1,TRBV13,14,ASSFPGQGYDTEAF
TRBJ1-4,TRBV9,12,ASSVGSVNEKLF
TRBJ1-5,TRBV28,12,ASSLGLNNQPQH
TRBJ1-3,TRBV19,13,ASSMGRNSGNTIY
TRBJ1-2,TRBV30,11,AWSAPRVYGYT
TRBJ2-3,TRBV6-5,12,ASSPGQGTDTQY
TRBJ2-7,TRBV4-2,12,ASSPTGTSYEQY
TRBJ1-1,TRBV7-9,11,ASSPAGNTEAF
TRBJ1-1,TRBV27,12,ASSLAPGGTEAF
TRBJ2-3,TRBV11-2,15,ASSLALAGDIPDTQY
TRBJ2-3,TRBV6-6,12,ASSPSGSTDTQY
TRBJ1-4,TRBV4-2,12,ASSQVQGNEKLF
TRBJ2-7,TRBV4-1,13,ASSQPGLRANEQY
TRBJ2-3,TRBV15,15,ATSRETLVGLADTQY
TRBJ2-1,TRBV6-1,14,ASSDRTSGTFNEQF
TRBJ1-5,TRBV30,13,AWRADSTGNQPQH
TRBJ1-1,TRBV11-2,12,ASSTTREDTEAF
TRBJ2-7,TRBV4-1,14,ASSLQDPRGGYEQY
TRBJ2-7,TRBV7-8,14,ASSFSPRDSSYEQY
TRBJ1-2,TRBV19,12,ASRELTGFYGYT
TRBJ2-7,TRBV14,16,ASSQAPSTSEILYEQY
TRBJ2-5,TRBV28,12,ASSFAKYQETQY
TRBJ1-1,TRBV6-1,13,ASSEEVGLNTEAF
TRBJ1-5,TRBV15,14,ATSRAHYPWFQPQH
TRBJ2-7,TRBV7-9,14,ASSLGTTGRPYEQY
TRBJ2-7,TRBV28,11,ASSPGTSYEQY
TRBJ1-2,TRBV5-1,12,ASSLEQGWNGYT
TRBJ2-7,TRBV2,13,ASSDGQLSSYEQY
TRBJ1-2,TRBV29-1,10,SAEGQGEGYT
TRBJ1-5,TRBV28,11,ASRPGGQQPQH
TRBJ2-1,TRBV2,13,ASRTPTGTSNEQF
TRBJ1-6,TRBV28,14,ASSYSSGADNSPLH
TRBJ1-4,TRBV5-6,13,ASSLGMAFNEKLF
TRBJ1-4,TRBV2,14,ASSDLRRSPGEKLF
TRBJ1-2,TRBV7-3,11,ASSLTPDDGYT
TRBJ2-7,TRBV27,11,ASSFGTLYEQY
TRBJ2-7,TRBV15,11,ATSSDSGIEQY
TRBJ2-7,TRBV4-2,14,ASSLGQGKSSYEQY
TRBJ1-1,TRBV10-3,10,AISDDPNTAF
TRBJ1-2,TRBV7-2,14,ASSLIGGQVDYGYT
TRBJ2-1,TRBV7-8,14,ASSLQGLAGSNEQF
TRBJ2-3,TRBV25-1,13,ASTRTGAGPDTQY